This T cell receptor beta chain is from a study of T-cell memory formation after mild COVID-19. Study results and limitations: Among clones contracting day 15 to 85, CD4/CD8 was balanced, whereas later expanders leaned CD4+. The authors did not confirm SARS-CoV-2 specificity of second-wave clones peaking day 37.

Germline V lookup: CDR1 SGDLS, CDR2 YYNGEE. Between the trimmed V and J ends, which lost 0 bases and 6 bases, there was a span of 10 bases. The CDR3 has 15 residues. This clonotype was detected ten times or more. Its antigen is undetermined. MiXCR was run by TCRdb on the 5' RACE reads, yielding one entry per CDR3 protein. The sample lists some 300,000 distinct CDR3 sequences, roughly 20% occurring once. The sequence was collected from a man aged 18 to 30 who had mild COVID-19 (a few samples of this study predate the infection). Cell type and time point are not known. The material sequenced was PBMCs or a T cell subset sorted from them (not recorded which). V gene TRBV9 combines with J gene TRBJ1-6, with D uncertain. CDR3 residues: CASSVVGNINSPLHF. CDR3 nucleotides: TGTGCCAGCAGCGTAGTAGGAAACATTAATTCACCCCTCCACTTT.